This TCR beta chain was sequenced in a study of early T cells in non-severe SARS-CoV-2 infection. The library protocol tagged individual cDNA molecules with unique molecular identifiers. TCRdb fed the 5' RACE reads into MiXCR, producing one record per CDR3 protein. The sample records around 23,000 distinct CDR3 sequences, roughly 4% being singletons. This clonotype has ten or more counts. The germline V and J ends were trimmed by 7 bases and 10 bases, with 19 bases remaining between them. CDR1 and CDR2 (germline): MDHEN, SYDVKM. The CDR3 covers 13 residues. V usage is TRBV28 and J usage is TRBJ1-1; unclear D gene. The clonotype originates from an adult who was a healthcare worker with PCR-confirmed SARS-CoV-2 infection or an uninfected control (not recorded which). Sequenced material: whole blood. The CDR3 spells CASNLNTRGAAFF. CDR3 bases: TGTGCCAGCAACCTCAACACTAGAGGAGCAGCTTTCTTT.